These T cell receptor beta chains were read from a single sample in a study of shared clonotypes between healthy human individuals. TCRdb's copy holds only in-frame clones and misses some; the assay was immunoSEQ multiplex PCR. The sample consists of around 700,000 clones, roughly 70% of them appearing once. The sequenced sample was memory CD4+ T cells sorted from blood. Receptors were obtained from a woman aged 25 to 39 in good health. CDR3s include the opening cysteine and the closing phenylalanine or tryptophan. A D gene is named only where the DNA matches it firmly. Size tells how often a clone was seen (once, few, many) or the class of an expanded clone, and some rows leave it out.

d_gene	abundance	v_gene	j_gene	CDR3nt	CDR3aa
NA	NA	TRBV2	TRBJ2-1	TGTGCCAGCGAACAGGGTGTACCCTACAATGAGCAGTTCTTC	CASEQGVPYNEQFF
TRBD2	NA	TRBV18	TRBJ2-7	TGTGCCAGCTCACCACCGGGACTAGCGGGTCAGCAGTACTTC	CASSPPGLAGQQYF
TRBD1	NA	TRBV11-2	TRBJ1-2	TGTGCCAGCAGCAGACAGGGGAACGGCTACACCTTC	CASSRQGNGYTF
TRBD2	NA	TRBV28	TRBJ2-7	TGTGCCAGCAGTTTTGGCGGGAGGAGACGATACGAGCAGTACTTC	CASSFGGRRRYEQYF
NA	NA	TRBV10-3	TRBJ2-7	TGTGCCATCAGTGAGTATGTGGGACCCTACGAGCAGTACTTC	CAISEYVGPYEQYF
TRBD1	NA	TRBV27	TRBJ1-1	TGTGCCAGCACCACCCGGGGACAGGGGGTGAACACTGAAGCTTTCTTT	CASTTRGQGVNTEAFF
TRBD2	NA	TRBV9	TRBJ2-5	TGTGCCAGCAGCGCTCGGACTAGCGCAGAGACCCAGTACTTC	CASSARTSAETQYF
NA	few	TRBV4-1	TRBJ2-1	TGCGCCAGCAGCCAAACCGGGCCTTGGGACAATGAGCAGTTCTTC	CASSQTGPWDNEQFF
TRBD1	NA	TRBV30	TRBJ1-5	TGTGCCTGGTCCAGGGGGAATCAGCCCCAGCATTTT	CAWSRGNQPQHF
NA	few	TRBV5-1	TRBJ1-1	TGCGCCAGCAGTTCTCAGGGGAGCAACACTGAAGCTTTCTTT	CASSSQGSNTEAFF
NA	NA	TRBV10-3	TRBJ2-3	TGTGCCATCAGTGCGGCAGGGGCAGATACGCAGTATTTT	CAISAAGADTQYF
TRBD2	NA	TRBV18	TRBJ2-7	TGTGCCAGCTCGCGGGGGACTAGCGGGACTTCCTACGAGCAGTACTTC	CASSRGTSGTSYEQYF
NA	NA	TRBV2	TRBJ1-2	TGTGCCAGCCTGGGACGGCGGAGGTTGGACTATGGCTACACCTTC	CASLGRRRLDYGYTF
TRBD1	once	TRBV27	TRBJ2-7	TGTGCCAGCAGTTTAGCAGGACAGGGCGCATACGAGCAGTACTTC	CASSLAGQGAYEQYF
NA	NA	TRBV25-1	TRBJ2-3	TGTGCCAGCAGTCCCGCTCATTCGAGGGAGGACGTAGATACGCAGTATTTT	CASSPAHSREDVDTQYF
NA	NA	TRBV25-1	TRBJ1-2	TGTGCCAGCAGTGAAATCTCAGCGACTAACTATGGCTACACCTTC	CASSEISATNYGYTF
NA	NA	TRBV11-2	TRBJ2-3	TGTGCCAGCAGCTTTGTACAGTTATTCACAGATACGCAGTATTTT	CASSFVQLFTDTQYF
NA	once	TRBV28	TRBJ1-1	TGTGCCAGCAGAGCAGGGGTCACTGAAGCTTTCTTT	CASRAGVTEAFF
TRBD2	many	TRBV7-8	TRBJ2-7	TGTGCCAGCAGCTTAACTAGCGGGAGCTCCTACGAGCAGTACTTC	CASSLTSGSSYEQYF
NA	NA	TRBV4-1	TRBJ2-3	TGCGCCAGCAGCCAAGACTGGGGGCTAGGCACAGATACGCAGTATTTT	CASSQDWGLGTDTQYF
TRBD2	NA	TRBV19	TRBJ2-1	TGTGCCAGTAGTAACGCGGGGCGGGAGGGTGAGCAGTTCTTC	CASSNAGREGEQFF
TRBD2	once	TRBV2	TRBJ2-5	TGTGCCAGCAGCGAAGGGTACACTAGCGGGAAAGAGACCCAGTACTTC	CASSEGYTSGKETQYF
TRBD2	NA	TRBV7-9	TRBJ2-1	TGTGCCAGCAGCTCCATGACTAGCGGGAGGAGAGAGCAGTTCTTC	CASSSMTSGRREQFF
NA	NA	TRBV28	TRBJ1-2	TGTGCCAGCAGTTTTGGGGGGCTCAGGGGAATCTATGGCTACACCTTC	CASSFGGLRGIYGYTF
NA	NA	TRBV6-5	TRBJ2-2	TGTGCCAGCAGTGAACGTAGGGTCACCGGGGAGCTGTTTTTT	CASSERRVTGELFF
NA	NA	TRBV4-1	TRBJ1-2	TGCGCCAGCAGCCAAGATCTCGGGACGGTTACACTAGCTCGGGGCTACACCTTC	CASSQDLGTVTLARGYTF
NA	NA	TRBV6-6	TRBJ2-2	TGTGCCACCCGGGACGTCACCGGGGAGCTGTTTTTT	CATRDVTGELFF